At least ten counts were recorded for the clone carrying this T cell receptor (beta chain). The target antigen is unknown. The CDR3 covers 16 residues. The J segment lost 3 bases and the V segment lost 2 bases, leaving 7 bases of the junction unmatched. Germline values: CDR1 SGHAT, CDR2 FQDESV (reference sequence). This specimen comes from a study of naive and memory T cell subsets. Study results and caveats: This RNA-based method may be sensitive to activation-related transcript changes.

Indicated treatment: skin biopsy from PPD injection site in Mantoux-positive individual. The library had UMIs added by 3' ligation of an oligonucleotide to TCR cDNA. Four PCR rounds used nested alpha and beta constant region primers plus the SP2 primer. Reverse transcription of blood and skin TCR RNA was primed at alpha and beta constant regions. MiXCR, run by TCRdb on the UMI-ligation and nested PCR reads, gives a single entry per CDR3 protein. The table lists some 40,000 distinct CDR3 sequences, approximately 10% of them singletons. The sequences come from skin, collected from a tuberculin skin test site. The chain uses TRBV11-1 and TRBJ2-7, with TRBD2 matching 10 bases. This TCR was sampled from an adult in good health. The CDR3: CASSLSPTSGIYEQYF. CDR3 DNA sequence: TGTGCCAGCAGCTTATCCCCTACTAGCGGGATCTACGAGCAGTACTTC.